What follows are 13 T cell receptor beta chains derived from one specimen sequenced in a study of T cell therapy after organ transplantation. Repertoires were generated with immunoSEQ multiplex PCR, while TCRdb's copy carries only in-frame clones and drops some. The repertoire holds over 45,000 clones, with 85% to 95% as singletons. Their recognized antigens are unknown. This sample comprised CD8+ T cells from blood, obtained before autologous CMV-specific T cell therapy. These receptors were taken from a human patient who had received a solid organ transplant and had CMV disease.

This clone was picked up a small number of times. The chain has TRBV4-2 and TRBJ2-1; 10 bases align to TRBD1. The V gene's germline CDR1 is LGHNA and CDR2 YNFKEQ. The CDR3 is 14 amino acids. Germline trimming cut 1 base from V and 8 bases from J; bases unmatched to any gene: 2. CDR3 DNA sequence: TGTGCCAGCAGCCAAGGACAGGGGGCCGATGAGCAGTTCTTC. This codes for CASSQGQGADEQFF.

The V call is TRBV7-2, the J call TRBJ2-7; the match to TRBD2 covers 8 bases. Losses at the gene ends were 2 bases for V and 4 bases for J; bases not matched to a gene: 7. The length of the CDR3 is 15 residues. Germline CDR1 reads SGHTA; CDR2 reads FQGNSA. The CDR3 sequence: CASSLWRGASYEQYF. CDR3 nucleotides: TGTGCCAGCAGCTTATGGCGGGGGGCGTCGTACGAGCAGTACTTC.

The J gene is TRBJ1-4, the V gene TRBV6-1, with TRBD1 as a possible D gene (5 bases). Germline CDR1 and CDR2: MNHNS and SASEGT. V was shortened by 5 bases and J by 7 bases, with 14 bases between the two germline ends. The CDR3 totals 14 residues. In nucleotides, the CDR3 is TGTGCCAGCAGTCAGGGTCCCGGCGGTGAAAAACTGTTTTTT. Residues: CASSQGPGGEKLFF.

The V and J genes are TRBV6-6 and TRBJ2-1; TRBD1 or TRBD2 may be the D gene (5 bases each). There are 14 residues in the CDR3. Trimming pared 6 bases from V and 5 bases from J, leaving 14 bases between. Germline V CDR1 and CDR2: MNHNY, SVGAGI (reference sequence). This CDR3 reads CASSLTWGNNEQFF. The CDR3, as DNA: TGTGCCAGCAGCCTAACCTGGGGGAACAATGAGCAGTTCTTC.

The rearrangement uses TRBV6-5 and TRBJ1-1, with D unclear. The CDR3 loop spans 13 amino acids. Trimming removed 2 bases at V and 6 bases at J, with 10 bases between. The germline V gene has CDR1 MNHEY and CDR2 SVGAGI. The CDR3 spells CASSYHPQSEAFF. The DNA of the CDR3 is TGTGCCAGCAGTTACCATCCACAGTCTGAAGCTTTCTTT.

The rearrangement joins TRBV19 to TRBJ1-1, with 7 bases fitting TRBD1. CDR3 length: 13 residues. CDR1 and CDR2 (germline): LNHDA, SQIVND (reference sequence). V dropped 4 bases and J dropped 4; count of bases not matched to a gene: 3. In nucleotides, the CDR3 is TGTGCCAGTAGTACAGGGGGAGGCACTGAAGCTTTCTTT. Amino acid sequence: CASSTGGGTEAFF. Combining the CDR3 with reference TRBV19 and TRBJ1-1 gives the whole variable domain DGGITQSPKYLFRKEGQNVTLSCEQNLNHDAMYWYRQDPGQGLRLIYYSQIVNDFQKGDIAEGYSVSREKKESFPLTVTSAQKNPTAFYLCASSTGGGTEAFFGQGTRLTVV.

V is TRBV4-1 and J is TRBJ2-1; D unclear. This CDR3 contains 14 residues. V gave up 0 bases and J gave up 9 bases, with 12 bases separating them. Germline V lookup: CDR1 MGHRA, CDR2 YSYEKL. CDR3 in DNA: TGCGCCAGCAGCCAAGACTACAGCCCTAGTGAGCAGTTCTTC. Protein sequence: CASSQDYSPSEQFF.

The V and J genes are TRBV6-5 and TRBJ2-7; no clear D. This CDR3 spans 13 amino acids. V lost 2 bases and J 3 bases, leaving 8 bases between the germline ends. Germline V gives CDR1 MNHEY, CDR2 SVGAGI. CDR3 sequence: CASSYVGDYEQYF. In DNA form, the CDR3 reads TGTGCCAGCAGTTACGTTGGGGACTACGAGCAGTACTTC.

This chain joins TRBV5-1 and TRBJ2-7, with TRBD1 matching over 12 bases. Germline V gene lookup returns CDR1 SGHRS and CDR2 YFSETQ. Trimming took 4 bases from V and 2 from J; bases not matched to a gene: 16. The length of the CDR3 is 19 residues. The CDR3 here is CASSLHAGTGGIVAYEQYF. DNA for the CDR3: TGCGCCAGCAGCCTTCACGCCGGGACAGGGGGCATCGTTGCCTACGAGCAGTACTTC.

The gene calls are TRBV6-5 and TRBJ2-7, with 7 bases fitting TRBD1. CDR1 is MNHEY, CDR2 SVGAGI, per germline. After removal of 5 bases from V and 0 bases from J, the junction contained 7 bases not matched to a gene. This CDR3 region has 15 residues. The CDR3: CASSPLGDSSYEQYF. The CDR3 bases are TGTGCCAGCAGTCCCCTAGGGGACAGCTCCTACGAGCAGTACTTC.

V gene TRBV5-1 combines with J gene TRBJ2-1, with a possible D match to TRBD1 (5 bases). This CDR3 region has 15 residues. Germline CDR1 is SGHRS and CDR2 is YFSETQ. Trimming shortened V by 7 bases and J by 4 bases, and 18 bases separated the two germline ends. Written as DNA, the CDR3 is TGCGCCAGCGGTCAGGGCAGGGTCAAGTACAATGAGCAGTTCTTC. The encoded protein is CASGQGRVKYNEQFF.

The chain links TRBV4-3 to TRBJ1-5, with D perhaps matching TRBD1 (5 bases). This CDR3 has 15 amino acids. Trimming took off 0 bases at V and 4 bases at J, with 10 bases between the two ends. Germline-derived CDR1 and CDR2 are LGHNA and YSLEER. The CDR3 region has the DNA TGCGCCAGCAGCCAAGATTTAACAGGAAATCAGCCCCAGCATTTT. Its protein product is CASSQDLTGNQPQHF.

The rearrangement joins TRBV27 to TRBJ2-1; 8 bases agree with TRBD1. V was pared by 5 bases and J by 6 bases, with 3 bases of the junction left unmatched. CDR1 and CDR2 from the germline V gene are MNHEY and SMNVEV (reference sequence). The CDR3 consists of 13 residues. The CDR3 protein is CASSQGAFNEQFF. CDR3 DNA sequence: TGTGCCAGCAGTCAGGGGGCGTTCAATGAGCAGTTCTTC.